This TCR beta chain was sequenced in a study of blood T cells in healthy people across ages. Notes on the study in general: There was a strong correlation between TCR beta diversity and naive T cell percentage. When one million T cells were used, diversity estimates were thought to be underestimates.

Isolating PBMCs gave at least 6 million of these cells per sample. A second about 7 to 11 cycle PCR used barcoded and J-beta primers. TCRdb processed the 5' RACE reads anew with MiXCR; each CDR3 protein has one entry. The table includes 1.5 million to 2 million distinct CDR3 sequences, 28% detected once. This clonotype was picked up one time. The antigen is unknown. A read error may produce the germline difference seen at one junction end. Looked up from germline, CDR1 is SGHRS and CDR2 is YFSETQ. This CDR3 is 16 amino acids long. The sample comprised blood. This receptor was identified in a woman in her 30s in good health. V gene TRBV5-1 combines with J gene TRBJ2-7; 9 bases are shared with TRBD1. The chain's CDR3 is CVSNVGGDRDSYEQYF. CDR3 sequence (DNA): TGCGTCAGCAACGTTGGAGGGGACAGGGACTCCTACGAGCAGTACTTC.